This T cell receptor beta chain was retrieved from a study of PD-1 blockade in mismatch repair-deficient tumors. Study-wide context: Enrolled about 2013-2017, patients had progressing, pretreated mismatch repair-deficient cancers of about twelve types.

PCR or immunohistochemistry showed mismatch repair deficiency in every enrolled patient. TCR sequencing covered a few patients who responded to pembrolizumab. The study's findings and limits: After pembrolizumab, tumor-resident clones rose rapidly, then generally contracted before radiologic responses.

A word on this clone: The antigen remains undetermined.

Libraries were prepared by immunoSEQ multiplex PCR; TCRdb keeps only in-frame clonotypes and omits some of them. Of tens of thousands of clones detected, over 70% appear once; the ten largest clones hold just over 2.5%. This TCR was recovered from an adult with mismatch repair-deficient cancer. The specimen was peripheral blood, collected 12 weeks after starting pembrolizumab.

CDR3: CASSLRGRVDEQYF. The CDR3, as DNA: TGTGCCAGCAGCTTGCGAGGGAGGGTCGACGAGCAGTACTTC. The chain has TRBV5-4 and TRBJ2-7; 7 bases agree with TRBD2. The trim removed 1 base at V and 5 bases at J, leaving 6 bases unmatched. CDR3 length equals 14 residues. Germline lookup yields CDR1 SGHNT and CDR2 YYREEE (reference sequence).